This is a list of T cell receptor beta chains from one sample in a study of blood T cell repertoires in COVID-19. Sequenced by immunoSEQ multiplex PCR; TCRdb stores in-frame clones only, minus some. The profile shows tens of thousands of clones, around 81% of them singletons. Sequencing was done on a sample of peripheral blood. Receptor source: a man in his 70s with acute or convalescent COVID-19. Each CDR3 is given with its conserved first and last residue. A D gene is named only where the DNA matches it firmly.

d_call j_call v_call cdr3_nt cdr3_aa
- TRBJ1-6 TRBV6-2/TRBV6-3 TGTGCCAGCAGTCACCTAACGGACAGTCTCAGCTCCTATAATTCACCCCTCCACTTT CASSHLTDSLSSYNSPLHF
TRBD2 TRBJ2-5 TRBV3-1/TRBV3-2 TGTGCCAGCAGCCGTCTAGCGGGGGGTCGACGAGAGACCCAGTACTTC CASSRLAGGRRETQYF
- TRBJ2-2 TRBV12-5 TGTGCTAGTGGCATATCTCACTGGACCGGGGAGCTGTTTTTT CASGISHWTGELFF
TRBD1 TRBJ1-5 TRBV10-3 TGTGCCATCGGGGACGGGACAGCCTGGGATCAGCCCCAGCATTTT CAIGDGTAWDQPQHF
- TRBJ2-5 TRBV5-1 TGCGCCAGCAGCTTGGGACTCGGGGGGCTAGAGACCCAGTACTTC CASSLGLGGLETQYF
- TRBJ1-1 TRBV2 TGTGCCAGCAGCCAATCAGGACAAGCCATGAACACTGAAGCTTTCTTT CASSQSGQAMNTEAFF
TRBD1 TRBJ1-4 TRBV4-1 TGCGCCAGCAGCCAAGGGAGCAGGGGGCACGCTAATGAAAAACTGTTTTTT CASSQGSRGHANEKLFF
TRBD1 TRBJ1-1 TRBV7-9 TGTGCCAGCAGCGTACAGGACAGGGGTGAAGCTTTCTTT CASSVQDRGEAFF
- TRBJ2-7 TRBV5-1 TGCGCCAGCAGCCTAGGCGGACAGTCCTACGAGCAGTACTTC CASSLGGQSYEQYF
TRBD1 TRBJ1-5 TRBV6-5 TGTGCCAGCAGTAAACAGGGGGACAATCAGCCCCAGCATTTT CASSKQGDNQPQHF
- TRBJ2-2 TRBV18 TGTGCCAGCTCAGTCTTCGAACTGAACACCGGGGAGCTGTTTTTT CASSVFELNTGELFF
TRBD2 TRBJ2-1 TRBV2 TGTGCCAGCAGTGATGTTGGACTAGCGGGCGATTTCTCCTACAATGAGCAGTTCTTC CASSDVGLAGDFSYNEQFF
- TRBJ2-5 TRBV5-1 TGCGCCAGCAGCTTGGGACTAGAAGAGACCCAGTACTTC CASSLGLEETQYF
- TRBJ1-1 TRBV6-1 TGTGCCAGCAGTGAAGCCCCGTTTTCCCCTGAAGCTTTCTTT CASSEAPFSPEAFF
TRBD1 TRBJ1-3 TRBV5-4 TGTGCCAGCAGCTTGGGGACAGGGACAAACACCATATATTTT CASSLGTGTNTIYF